Listed here is a single T cell receptor (beta chain). The patients, who ranged from 18 to 65 in age, presented with newly diagnosed hyperthyroidism lasting under 2 months. Based on clinical symptoms, serum thyroxine and TRAb, thyroid ultrasound and orbital computed tomography, diagnoses were reached. The data were taken from a study of T cells in Graves' hyperthyroidism and ophthalmopathy. RNA transcripts yielded amplified TCR beta CDR3 regions. First-round RT-PCR of the TCR CDR3 relied on the HTBI primer set. TCRdb used MiXCR to reprocess the multiplex PCR reads, holding one entry per CDR3 protein. The profile shows over 650,000 distinct CDR3 sequences, about a sixth of them singletons. This CDR3 comprises 15 residues. CDR1 LNHDA and CDR2 SQIVND come from the germline V gene (reference sequence). The V gene end was trimmed by 5 bases and the J gene end by 2 bases; junction bases not matched to a gene: 4.

V gene TRBV19 combines with J gene TRBJ2-1; 9 bases are a match to TRBD1. The sequencing input was blood. This receptor was taken from a man between 18 and 35 years old with Graves' hyperthyroidism. The CDR3 sequence: CASSPRQGAYNEQFF. Written as DNA, the CDR3 is TGTGCCAGTAGTCCCCGACAGGGGGCCTACAATGAGCAGTTCTTC.